The 32 T cell receptor beta chains presented below share a single source sample, sequenced in a study of blood T cells in healthy people across ages. The authors ran a second PCR of 7 to 11 cycles using a sample-barcoded 5' primer and a J-beta primer mix. One entry per CDR3 protein results from TCRdb running MiXCR on the 5' RACE reads. Of about 1.4 million distinct CDR3 sequences detected, roughly 59% appear once; the ten largest clones hold over 6.5%. Sample: blood. The origin of the receptors is a man younger than 30 in good health.

The chain employs TRBV6-2 or TRBV6-3 and TRBJ2-5, with D tentatively TRBD1 (6 bases). The J call is uncertain, as TRBJ2-7 better fits the DNA end. The CDR3 length is 14 residues. Germline V gene sequence: CDR1 MNHEY, CDR2 SVGEGT. The CDR3 DNA follows: TGTGCCAGCAGTTTAGCAGGGGCGGTCTACGAGCAGTACTTC. It codes for CASSLAGAVYEQYF.

Written as DNA, the CDR3 is TGCAGTGCTACCGGGACAGTGACCAATTCACCCCTCCACTTT. This encodes CSATGTVTNSPLHF. V is TRBV20-1 and J is TRBJ1-6; 7 bases agree with TRBD1. Germline V CDR1 and CDR2: DFQATT, SNEGSKA (reference sequence). V dropped 4 bases and J dropped 7; count of bases not matched to a gene: 7. This CDR3 is built from 14 residues.

This chain connects TRBV6-2 or TRBV6-3 to TRBJ1-1, with D possibly matching TRBD1 (5 bases). The CDR3 runs to 12 residues. CDR1 is MNHEY, CDR2 SVGEGT, per germline. The V end was cut by 7 bases, the J end by 4 bases, with 10 bases between. CDR3 bases: TGTGCCAGCAATGACCAGGGCACTGAAGCTTTCTTT. Translation gives CASNDQGTEAFF.

This clonotype was observed a few times. At one of its ends the junction is not consistent with the germline gene, which may arise from a read error. This chain connects TRBV4-3 to TRBJ2-3; 9 bases are shared with TRBD1. Germline CDR1 is LGHNA and CDR2 is YSLEER. This CDR3 contains 18 residues. Here the CDR3 DNA reads TGCGCCAGCAGTCAAGAGCCCTCCTACGGACAGGGGCCAGATACGCAGTATTTT. Amino acid sequence: CASSQEPSYGQGPDTQYF.

This clonotype was counted between two and nine times. J is TRBJ2-3 and V is TRBV21-1; the D call of TRBD2 is as the table states it, not checked on the DNA. TRBV21-1 is given as a pseudogene. The CDR3 contains 15 residues. CDR3 loop: CASSKLAFSTDTQYF. The CDR3, as DNA: TGTGCCAGCAGCAAACTAGCGTTTAGCACAGATACGCAGTATTTT.

The chain uses TRBV7-2 and TRBJ2-3, with 7 positions matching TRBD2. The CDR3 consists of 18 residues. Germline CDR1 SGHTA, CDR2 FQGNSA. V lost 3 bases and J lost 4; bases outside the gene matches: 16. The CDR3 sequence is CASSFRAGVGQVADTQYF. The CDR3 nucleotides read TGTGCCAGCAGCTTTCGGGCGGGGGTGGGCCAGGTCGCAGATACGCAGTATTTT.

This clonotype was seen only once. This sequence joins TRBV21-1 and TRBJ2-3; TRBD2 is taken as the D call from the table, unchecked against the DNA. TRBV21-1 is assigned pseudogene status. This CDR3 comprises 16 residues. Written as DNA, the CDR3 is TGTGCCAGCAGCAAAGGGACTAGTGTTGGGTCAGATACGCAGTATTTT. This encodes CASSKGTSVGSDTQYF.

This chain links TRBV5-6 with TRBJ2-3, with 9 bases lining up with TRBD2. The junction had 3 bases not matched to a gene; V was cut back by 2 bases and J by 5 bases. The CDR3 extends over 14 amino acids. Germline CDR1 is SGHDT and CDR2 is YYEEEE. CDR3 sequence: CASSFAGGIDTQYF. The CDR3 DNA follows: TGTGCCAGCAGCTTCGCGGGGGGGATAGATACGCAGTATTTT.

V gene TRBV6-5 combines with J gene TRBJ1-2, with a possible D match to TRBD1 (6 bases). In germline, CDR1 is MNHEY, CDR2 SVGAGI. Trimming shortened V by 7 bases and J by 2 bases, and 14 bases separated the two germline ends. CDR3 length equals 14 residues. The CDR3 DNA reads TGTGCCAGCACTAAGGGGGTGTCCAACTATGGCTACACCTTC. As protein: CASTKGVSNYGYTF.

In its sample, this clonotype was seen a few times. The chain joins TRBV11-1 to TRBJ2-3; D gene uncertain. V lost 4 bases, J lost 6 bases, and 5 bases lay in between. Germline V gene sequence: CDR1 SGHAT, CDR2 FQDESV (reference sequence). This CDR3 comprises 11 residues. This CDR3 reads CASSYMDTQYF. The CDR3 coding sequence is TGTGCCAGCAGCTATATGGATACGCAGTATTTT.

In this sample, this clonotype turned up once. The chain employs TRBV6-5 and TRBJ2-5; 9 bases line up with TRBD2. Looked up from germline, CDR1 is MNHEY and CDR2 is SVGAGI. With V trimmed by 8 bases and J by 4 bases, 11 bases remained unmatched. The CDR3 is 15 residues long. The CDR3 region is CASGTAGGPLETQYF. The CDR3 DNA sequence: TGTGCCAGCGGTACGGCGGGAGGGCCCTTAGAGACCCAGTACTTC.

The V gene is TRBV20-1, the J gene TRBJ2-7; TRBD2 matches at 8 bases. From germline, CDR1 is DFQATT and CDR2 SNEGSKA (reference sequence). Losses at the gene ends were 6 bases for V and 2 bases for J; bases not matched to a gene: 6. This CDR3 spans 13 amino acids. The CDR3 protein is CSARGGVAYEQYF. The CDR3 nucleotides read TGCAGTGCCCGGGGGGGGGTAGCCTACGAGCAGTACTTC.

This chain uses TRBV20-1 with TRBJ2-7; 7 bases align to TRBD1. The CDR3 extends over 16 amino acids. V dropped 5 bases and J dropped 4; count of bases not matched to a gene: 17. Germline V gene data show CDR1 as DFQATT and CDR2 as SNEGSKA (reference sequence). In DNA, the CDR3 is TGCAGTGCTTGTTATCGTAGGACAGGTGGTATGTACGAGCAGTACTTC. This sequence encodes CSACYRRTGGMYEQYF.

This sequence joins TRBV29-1 and TRBJ2-7, with D maybe TRBD1 (6 bases). TRBJ2-5 explains the end of the DNA better; the J call may be wrong. The CDR3 extends over 12 amino acids. Germline V lookup: CDR1 SQVTM, CDR2 ANQGSEA. As DNA, the CDR3 is TGCAGCGTTGAGGGGGCCGCGGAGACCCAGTACTTC. Its translation: CSVEGAAETQYF.

This clonotype was recorded once. One end of the junction is discordant with germline, which a read error may explain. The chain carries TRBV28 and TRBJ2-7; 7 nucleotides align to TRBD1. The germline V gene encodes CDR1 MDHEN and CDR2 SYDVKM. This CDR3 spans 15 amino acids. CDR3 in DNA: TGTGCCAGCGGTTTAGCCGACAGGGTTTCGGACGAGCAGTACTTC. Translating gives CASGLADRVSDEQYF.

Turning to this clonotype: A junction end diverges from the germline sequence, so it may reflect a read error. The rearrangement links TRBV2 to TRBJ2-4, with D perhaps TRBD1 or TRBD2 (5 bases each). Germline values: CDR1 SNHLY, CDR2 FYNNEI. The CDR3 covers 15 residues. CDR3 sequence: CASSSGTSGKSIQYF. In nucleotides, the CDR3 is TGTGCCAGCAGTTCCGGGACCTCAGGCAAAAGCATTCAGTACTTC.

This chain uses TRBV29-1 with TRBJ2-5; D might be TRBD1 (5 bases). This CDR3 region has 11 residues. Per germline, CDR1 SQVTM and CDR2 ANQGSEA. The V end lost 7 bases, the J end lost 2 bases, and 8 bases lay between the germline ends. CDR3 sequence: CSGRQQETQYF. The CDR3 DNA is TGCAGCGGGAGACAGCAAGAGACCCAGTACTTC.

The CDR3 region has the DNA TGTGCCAGCGAAAGGGGGACAGACAGATCTTCCTATGGCTACACCTTC. Protein: CASERGTDRSSYGYTF. The chain uses TRBV7-9 and TRBJ1-2; 7 bases are a match to TRBD1. The V gene end was trimmed by 8 bases and the J gene end by 4 bases; junction bases not matched to a gene: 16. The CDR3 is 16 amino acids. Per germline, CDR1 SEHNR and CDR2 FQNEAQ (reference sequence).

This rearrangement joins TRBV7-6 to TRBJ2-3; no reliable D call. The V gene's germline CDR1 is SGHVS and CDR2 FNYEAQ. Trimming removed 5 bases at V and 0 bases at J, with 9 bases between. CDR3 length: 14 residues. CDR3 sequence reads: CASSHRPSTDTQYF. As DNA, the CDR3 is TGTGCCAGCAGCCACAGACCTAGCACAGATACGCAGTATTTT.

The chain joins TRBV6-5 to TRBJ2-3; 11 bases line up with TRBD2. Germline V gives CDR1 MNHEY, CDR2 SVGAGI. The ends lost 10 bases at V and 6 bases at J; junction bases unmatched: 9. The CDR3 sequence is 14 residues long. The CDR3 DNA is TGTGCCACCTGGCGAGTAGCGGGGGGGGATACGCAGTATTTT. Residues: CATWRVAGGDTQYF.

This clonotype was seen a handful of times. This sequence joins TRBV10-3 and TRBJ1-2; 8 bases map to TRBD1. Per the germline V gene, CDR1 is ENHRY and CDR2 is SYGVKD. J lost 4 bases, V lost 2 bases, and 3 bases had no gene match. The CDR3 consists of 14 residues. For the CDR3, the DNA is TGTGCCATCAGTGAGCGGGACAGGCTCTATGGCTACACCTTC. It translates to CAISERDRLYGYTF.

The V call is TRBV3-1, the J call TRBJ2-2; no definite D call. CDR3 length equals 17 residues. From germline, CDR1 is LGHDT and CDR2 YNNKEL (reference sequence). V dropped 0 bases and J dropped 0 bases, with 11 bases sitting between them. CDR3 sequence reads: CASSQEPETTNTGELFF. CDR3 bases: TGTGCCAGCAGCCAAGAGCCCGAGACAACGAACACCGGGGAGCTGTTTTTT.

The rearrangement uses TRBV4-2 and TRBJ2-5, with 7 bases fitting TRBD2. The CDR3 is 15 residues long. Germline V lookup: CDR1 LGHNA, CDR2 YNFKEQ. The V and J ends lost 1 base and 4 bases, in that order; junction bases with no gene match: 6. DNA for the CDR3: TGTGCCAGCAGCCAAGTCGGACTAGAGGGAGAGACCCAGTACTTC. This translates into CASSQVGLEGETQYF.

The J gene is TRBJ2-5, the V gene TRBV12-3 or TRBV12-4; 9 bases are shared with TRBD2. Trimming at V came to 3 bases and at J to 11 bases, leaving 13 bases not matched to a gene. The CDR3 contains 15 residues. The CDR3 sequence is CASSFRRGGLNEQYF. The CDR3 region has the DNA TGTGCCAGCAGTTTTCGGCGGGGGGGCCTCAATGAGCAGTACTTC.

This chain joins TRBV4-1 and TRBJ2-1; 10 nucleotides match TRBD2. The J call is uncertain, as TRBJ2-7 better fits the DNA end. Germline values: CDR1 MGHRA, CDR2 YSYEKL. The CDR3 covers 18 residues. The CDR3 DNA follows: TGCGCCAGCAGCCAACCACTAGCGGGGTCGAGCTCCTACAATGAGCAGTACTTC. Translating it yields CASSQPLAGSSSYNEQYF.

The rearrangement joins TRBV5-1 to TRBJ2-5; 8 nucleotides line up with TRBD1. This CDR3 region has 16 residues. CDR1 SGHRS and CDR2 YFSETQ come from the germline V gene. Losses at the gene ends were 4 bases for V and 4 bases for J; bases not matched to a gene: 12. CDR3 residues: CASSLAGGAAVETQYF. The DNA of the CDR3 is TGCGCCAGCAGCCTTGCAGGGGGCGCGGCTGTAGAGACCCAGTACTTC.

The chain combines TRBV6-6 with TRBJ1-2; no definite D call. Germline V gene data show CDR1 as MNHNY and CDR2 as SVGAGI (reference sequence). Trimming stripped 2 bases from V and 8 bases from J, with 15 bases between. The CDR3 loop spans 14 amino acids. Here the CDR3 DNA reads TGTGCCAGCAGTTACGAGAGGGCACCTTTAGGCTACACCTTC. Its protein product is CASSYERAPLGYTF.

This clonotype was detected only a few times. The rearrangement links TRBV28 to TRBJ2-3; D gene ambiguous. V lost 3 bases and J 3 bases, leaving 10 bases between the germline ends. The CDR3 consists of 14 residues. From germline, CDR1 is MDHEN and CDR2 SYDVKM. CDR3 bases: TGTGCCAGCAGTTTCAGCCAGACTACAGATACGCAGTATTTT. Translation: CASSFSQTTDTQYF.

The V and J genes are TRBV10-3 and TRBJ2-3; D unresolved. The CDR3 has 15 residues. V dropped 0 bases and J dropped 2 bases, with 9 bases sitting between them. Germline loops: CDR1 ENHRY, CDR2 SYGVKD. The CDR3, as DNA: TGTGCCATCAGTGAGTCGTACGGCCTCACAGATACGCAGTATTTT. It encodes CAISESYGLTDTQYF.

The table lists this clonotype with a few counts. The CDR3 nucleotides are TGTGCCAGCAGCTTATTCCAGGGTCAGCCCCAGCATTTT. Translation: CASSLFQGQPQHF. This chain links TRBV7-6 with TRBJ1-5, with D tentatively TRBD1 (5 bases). CDR3 size: 13 residues. Germline CDR1 is SGHVS and CDR2 is FNYEAQ. Trimming took off 2 bases at V and 6 bases at J, with 8 bases between the two ends.

This sequence joins TRBV20-1 and TRBJ2-1; TRBD2 matches 9 bases. The CDR3 length is 17 residues. V dropped 0 bases and J dropped 3; count of bases not matched to a gene: 9. Germline assignment: CDR1 DFQATT and CDR2 SNEGSKA (reference sequence). CDR3 protein: CSARDKGASGVYNEQFF. CDR3 coding DNA: TGCAGTGCTAGAGATAAAGGGGCTAGCGGGGTCTACAATGAGCAGTTCTTC.

V is TRBV11-2 and J is TRBJ2-1; 13 bases line up with TRBD2. The CDR3 has 16 amino acids. J gave up 5 bases and V 5 bases, and 6 bases lay outside the gene matches. Germline CDR1 reads SGHAT; CDR2 reads FQNNGV. The CDR3 sequence is CASSPGLAGSNNEQFF. CDR3 sequence (DNA): TGTGCCAGCAGCCCGGGACTAGCGGGGAGTAACAATGAGCAGTTCTTC. Drawing the rest from reference TRBV11-2 and TRBJ2-1, the complete variable domain is EAGVAQSPRYKIIEKRQSVAFWCNPISGHATLYWYQQILGQGPKLLIQFQNNGVVDDSQLPKDRFSAERLKGVDSTLKIQPAKLEDSAVYLCASSPGLAGSNNEQFFGPGTRLTVL.